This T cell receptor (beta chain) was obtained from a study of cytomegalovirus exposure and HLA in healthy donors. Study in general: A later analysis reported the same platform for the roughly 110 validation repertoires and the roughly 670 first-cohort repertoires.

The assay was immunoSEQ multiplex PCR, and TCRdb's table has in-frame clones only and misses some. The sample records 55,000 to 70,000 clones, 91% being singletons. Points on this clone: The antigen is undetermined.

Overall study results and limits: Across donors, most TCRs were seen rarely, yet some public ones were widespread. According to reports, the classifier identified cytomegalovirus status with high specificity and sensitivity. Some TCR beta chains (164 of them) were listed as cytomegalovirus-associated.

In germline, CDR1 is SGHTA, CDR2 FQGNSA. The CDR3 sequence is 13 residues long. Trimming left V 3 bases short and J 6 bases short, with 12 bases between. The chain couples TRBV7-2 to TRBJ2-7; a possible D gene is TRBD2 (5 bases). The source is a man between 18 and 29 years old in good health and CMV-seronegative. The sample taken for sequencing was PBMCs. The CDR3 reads CASSFYEGREQYF. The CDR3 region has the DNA TGTGCCAGCAGCTTTTATGAGGGTCGCGAGCAGTACTTC.